Shown below are 4 T cell receptor beta chains from a single sample sequenced in a study of cytomegalovirus exposure and HLA in healthy donors. Use of 60 Vbeta and 13 Jbeta primers characterized the PCR. Sequencing used immunoSEQ multiplex PCR; TCRdb keeps in-frame clones, though not all of them. The sample gives 40,000 to 55,000 clones, roughly four fifths of which show up once; under 2.5% is in the top ten. The sequencing sample was made of PBMCs. The origin of the receptors is a boy aged 10-17 years in good health and CMV-seropositive.

This clone was counted once. The chain carries TRBV6-5 and TRBJ2-6; D unresolved. Trimming cost V 0 bases and J 0 bases, with 6 bases left between them. Germline V gene lookup returns CDR1 MNHEY and CDR2 SVGAGI. CDR3 length: 16 amino acids. CDR3 sequence (DNA): TGTGCCAGCAGTTACTCTAAATCCTCTGGGGCCAACGTCCTGACTTTC. Translation gives CASSYSKSSGANVLTF.

The V and J genes are TRBV5-1 and TRBJ1-1; possibly TRBD1 for D (5 bases). CDR3 length: 15 amino acids. Trimming cost V 2 bases and J 3 bases, with 14 bases left between them. CDR1 SGHRS and CDR2 YFSETQ come from the germline V gene. This chain's CDR3 is CASSFGRVGDTEAFF. The CDR3 DNA reads as TGCGCCAGCAGCTTCGGCAGGGTAGGGGACACTGAAGCTTTCTTT.

The V call is TRBV6-1, the J call TRBJ2-7; D ambiguous. V was trimmed by 10 bases and J by 1 base, leaving 11 bases between them. Per the germline V gene, CDR1 is MNHNS and CDR2 is SASEGT. CDR3 length equals 12 residues. CDR3 sequence (DNA): TGTGCCATTGCGGTTGGGTCCTACGAGCAGTACTTC. Translation gives CAIAVGSYEQYF.

This clone was found once. The V and J genes are TRBV19 and TRBJ2-7, with 10 bases aligning to TRBD1. This CDR3 has 13 residues. V shed 6 bases and J 3 bases; nucleotides not matched to a gene: 2. CDR1 and CDR2 from the germline V gene are LNHDA and SQIVND (reference sequence). As DNA, the CDR3 is TGTGCCAGTAGGGGACAGGGGCTCTACGAGCAGTACTTC. Its protein is CASRGQGLYEQYF.